This TCR beta chain comes out of a study of blood T cell repertoires in COVID-19. Libraries were prepared by immunoSEQ multiplex PCR; TCRdb keeps only in-frame clonotypes and omits some of them. The repertoire consists of under 300,000 clones, with 88% occurring once and the leading ten covering about 3%. The CDR3 spans 14 residues. Germline V gene lookup returns CDR1 LNHDA and CDR2 SQIVND (reference sequence). The V gene end was trimmed by 4 bases and the J gene end by 6 bases; junction bases not matched to a gene: 3. The TCR was taken from a woman aged 45 to 65 who had recovered from COVID-19. The chain joins TRBV19 to TRBJ1-5; TRBD1 matches at 10 bases. The material sequenced was PBMCs or T cells enriched from blood (not recorded which). CDR3 sequence reads: CASSTTGGLQPQHF. CDR3 nucleotides: TGTGCCAGTAGTACGACAGGGGGCCTTCAGCCCCAGCATTTT.